Below, 22 T cell receptor beta chains from the same sample are listed, as sequenced in a study of Ad26.COV2.S vaccination and SARS-CoV-2 variants. Profiling relied on immunoSEQ multiplex PCR, and the TCRdb table lists in-frame clones only, not all of them. The table lists approximately 400,000 clones, about 90% of them singletons, with about 3.9% in the top ten. Sequencing was performed on peripheral blood, taken after recovery from COVID-19. These receptors were collected from a human donor who had recovered from COVID-19.

This clone was seen a single time. The J gene is TRBJ2-5, the V gene TRBV27; D may be TRBD2 (5 bases). V was shortened by 2 bases and J by 4 bases, with 11 bases between the two germline ends. CDR3 length equals 14 residues. Per the germline V gene, CDR1 is MNHEY and CDR2 is SMNVEV (reference sequence). The CDR3 bases are TGTGCCAGCAGTTTAAAGCGGCCTCCAGAGACCCAGTACTTC. Its protein is CASSLKRPPETQYF.

The chain is built from TRBV23-1 and TRBJ2-7; D is ambiguous. TRBV23-1 falls under the ORF class, with uncertain function. Trimming pared 10 bases from V and 2 bases from J, leaving 9 bases between. This CDR3 region has 11 residues. CDR3 sequence reads: CATGAPYEQYF. In DNA, the CDR3 is TGCGCCACCGGAGCCCCCTACGAGCAGTACTTC.

The rearrangement uses TRBV25-1 and TRBJ2-7; possibly TRBD1 for D (6 bases). V was clipped by 6 bases and J by 0 bases, with 15 bases between them. Germline assignment: CDR1 MGHDK and CDR2 SYGVNS. The CDR3 extends over 15 amino acids. The CDR3 spells CASRGFGTSSYEQYF. CDR3 nucleotide sequence: TGTGCCAGCAGGGGCTTCGGGACAAGCTCCTACGAGCAGTACTTC.

The genes are TRBV6-2 or TRBV6-3 and TRBJ1-5; TRBD1 agrees at 8 bases. CDR1 MNHEY and CDR2 SVGEGT come from the germline V gene. Trimming removed 2 bases from V and 5 bases from J; junction bases left unmatched: 5. The CDR3 runs to 15 residues. CDR3: CASSYGSGGHQPQHF. In nucleotides, the CDR3 is TGTGCCAGCAGTTACGGGTCAGGGGGCCATCAGCCCCAGCATTTT.

Only a few counts were recorded for this clone. The genes are TRBV4-1 and TRBJ1-3; D not resolved. Trimming pared 1 base from V and 9 bases from J, leaving 16 bases between. This CDR3 contains 15 residues. Germline V gives CDR1 MGHRA, CDR2 YSYEKL. CDR3 nucleotide sequence: TGCGCCAGCAGCCAAGGTCCAGGAAAAGGTGGCACCATATATTTT. Protein product: CASSQGPGKGGTIYF.

This clone appeared a few times. The J gene is TRBJ1-1, the V gene TRBV4-1, with no clear D. Germline assignment: CDR1 MGHRA and CDR2 YSYEKL. The V end was cut by 3 bases, the J end by 0 bases, with 14 bases between. This CDR3 has 16 residues. CDR3 in amino acids: CASSQDGVRMNTEAFF. In nucleotides, the CDR3 is TGCGCCAGCAGCCAGGACGGCGTTCGCATGAACACTGAAGCTTTCTTT.

The chain combines TRBV9 with TRBJ1-6; D remains ambiguous. This CDR3 is 16 amino acids long. V lost 0 bases to trimming and J lost 7 bases, with 14 bases between them. Looked up from germline, CDR1 is SGDLS and CDR2 is YYNGEE. CDR3 nucleotides: TGTGCCAGCAGCGTAGGTTCAGGCAAGGGAAATTCACCCCTCCACTTT. This codes for CASSVGSGKGNSPLHF.

The CDR3: CASSLTAGGLNEQFF. In DNA, the CDR3 is TGTGCCAGCAGCTTGACAGCGGGGGGGCTCAATGAGCAGTTCTTC. The J gene is TRBJ2-1, the V gene TRBV5-4, with 10 bases that match TRBD2. Germline V gene sequence: CDR1 SGHNT, CDR2 YYREEE (reference sequence). The trim removed 1 base at V and 6 bases at J, leaving 4 bases unmatched. The CDR3 extends over 15 amino acids. Drawing the rest from reference TRBV5-4 and TRBJ2-1, the complete variable domain is ETGVTQSPTHLIKTRGQQVTLRCSSQSGHNTVSWYQQALGQGPQFIFQYYREEENGRGNFPPRFSGLQFPNYSSELNVNALELDDSALYLCASSLTAGGLNEQFFGPGTRLTVL.

CDR3 DNA: TGTGCCAGCAGGACCGGCCCAGGGGGCGCGGAGACCCAGTACTTC. Translation: CASRTGPGGAETQYF. The V gene is TRBV6-5, the J gene TRBJ2-5, with 8 bases identical to TRBD1. The CDR3 sequence is 15 residues long. Trimming cost V 6 bases and J 5 bases; bases outside gene matches: 11. Germline V gene sequence: CDR1 MNHEY, CDR2 SVGAGI.

This chain joins TRBV4-1 and TRBJ2-7; no definite D call. This CDR3 is 11 amino acids long. Germline assignment: CDR1 MGHRA and CDR2 YSYEKL. Trimming shortened V by 2 bases and J by 5 bases, and 4 bases separated the two germline ends. This CDR3 is CASSQTDEQYF. The DNA for the CDR3 is TGCGCCAGCAGCCAAACCGACGAGCAGTACTTC.

The rearrangement joins TRBV6-2 or TRBV6-3 to TRBJ1-1; D is possibly TRBD1 (5 bases). The CDR3 is made up of 13 amino acids. The germline CDR1 and CDR2 sequences are MNHEY and SVGEGT. Trimming removed 4 bases from V and 7 bases from J, with 13 bases in between. CDR3 amino acids: CASSSPGENEAFF. CDR3 DNA sequence: TGTGCCAGCAGTTCCCCGGGGGAGAATGAAGCTTTCTTT.

The genes are TRBV19 and TRBJ2-5; either TRBD1 or TRBD2 may supply D (7 bases each). V gave up 6 bases and J gave up 2 bases, with 25 bases separating them. The CDR3 spans 18 residues. Germline loops: CDR1 LNHDA, CDR2 SQIVND (reference sequence). The CDR3 protein is CASSQAGMTGSGQETQYF. CDR3 sequence (DNA): TGTGCCAGTAGCCAAGCGGGGATGACAGGGTCAGGACAAGAGACCCAGTACTTC.

The V call is TRBV9, the J call TRBJ1-1; D is uncertain. V was trimmed by 3 bases and J by 1 base, leaving 7 bases between them. Per germline, CDR1 SGDLS and CDR2 YYNGEE. The CDR3 extends over 13 amino acids. CDR3: CASSGGANTEAFF. In nucleotides, the CDR3 is TGTGCCAGCAGCGGAGGCGCGAACACTGAAGCTTTCTTT.

Turning to this clone: Other DNA sequences from this sample encode an identical CDR3 as well. The chain carries TRBV20-1 and TRBJ1-2; D is undetermined. The CDR3 runs 9 residues. CDR1 DFQATT and CDR2 SNEGSKA come from the germline V gene (reference sequence). Trimming removed 3 bases from V and 5 bases from J, with 1 base in between. The DNA of the CDR3 is TGCAGTGCTAGTTATGGCTACACCTTC. Encoded protein: CSASYGYTF.

The gene calls are TRBV24-1 and TRBJ2-1; D is unclear. From germline, CDR1 is KGHDR and CDR2 SFDVKD. The germline V and J ends were trimmed by 4 bases and 10 bases, with 10 bases remaining between them. The CDR3 sequence is 12 residues long. The CDR3 here is CATSDTLGEQFF. The CDR3 coding sequence is TGTGCCACCAGTGACACCTTAGGGGAGCAGTTCTTC.

The sample holds one count of this clone. The sample holds other DNA sequences that translate to the same CDR3. The rearrangement joins TRBV4-3 to TRBJ2-3; 10 nucleotides match TRBD2. The germline V gene encodes CDR1 LGHNA and CDR2 YSLEER. The length of the CDR3 is 15 residues. With V trimmed by 4 bases and J by 1 base, 2 bases remained unmatched. CDR3 sequence (DNA): TGCGCCAGCAGCCTCGGGACTAGCGGCACAGATACGCAGTATTTT. This sequence encodes CASSLGTSGTDTQYF.

This chain uses TRBV3-1 (or the pseudogene TRBV3-2) with TRBJ2-1; TRBD2 matches at 12 bases. Germline CDR1 and CDR2: LGHDT and YNNKEL (reference sequence). Trimming took 3 bases from V and 5 from J; bases not matched to a gene: 2. The CDR3 covers 15 residues. In nucleotides, the CDR3 is TGTGCCAGCAGCCACACTAGCGGGGGGAACAATGAGCAGTTCTTC. Translation: CASSHTSGGNNEQFF.

Notes on this clone: Other DNA sequences of this sample code for an identical CDR3. The gene calls are TRBV6-5 and TRBJ2-5; 16 positions agree with TRBD2. Germline V gene lookup returns CDR1 MNHEY and CDR2 SVGAGI. Losses at the gene ends were 6 bases for V and 2 bases for J; bases not matched to a gene: 0. The CDR3 is 15 residues long. This CDR3 is CASRGLAGGQETQYF. The DNA for the CDR3 is TGTGCCAGCAGGGGACTAGCGGGGGGGCAAGAGACCCAGTACTTC.

The chain links TRBV14 to TRBJ2-3, with D possibly matching TRBD1 (5 bases). Per the germline V gene, CDR1 is SGHDN and CDR2 is FVKESK. The CDR3 sequence is 13 residues long. Trimming left V 0 bases short and J 9 bases short, with 10 bases between. This CDR3 reads CASSQDHQGTQYF. The CDR3 nucleotides read TGTGCCAGCAGCCAAGATCACCAGGGCACGCAGTATTTT.

This rearrangement joins TRBV3-1 (or the pseudogene TRBV3-2) to TRBJ2-7; D assignment may be TRBD1 or TRBD2 (5 bases each). V was shortened by 2 bases and J by 3 bases, with 14 bases between the two germline ends. From germline, CDR1 is LGHDT and CDR2 YNNKEL (reference sequence). This CDR3 has 15 amino acids. The CDR3 loop reads CASSQIGGSLYEQYF. CDR3 in DNA: TGTGCCAGCAGCCAAATTGGGGGTTCCCTCTACGAGCAGTACTTC.

This clone showed up just a few times. The chain couples TRBV3-1 (or the pseudogene TRBV3-2) to TRBJ1-1; a possible D gene is TRBD1 (6 bases). This CDR3 region has 18 residues. Trimming pared 1 base from V and 1 base from J, leaving 19 bases between. CDR1 and CDR2 (germline): LGHDT, YNNKEL (reference sequence). DNA for the CDR3: TGTGCCAGCAGCCAAGTACCGGGGCCGGGACACAAGAACACTGAAGCTTTCTTT. Translated, it gives CASSQVPGPGHKNTEAFF.

CDR3 bases: TGTGCCAGCAGTTACCTCGGACAGGGTAGTCAGCCCCAGCATTTT. Translation gives CASSYLGQGSQPQHF. This chain links TRBV6-2 or TRBV6-3 with TRBJ1-5, with 8 bases aligning to TRBD1. This CDR3 region has 15 residues. The V gene end was trimmed by 2 bases and the J gene end by 6 bases; junction bases not matched to a gene: 6. Germline-derived CDR1 and CDR2 are MNHEY and SVGEGT.